This TCR beta chain was recovered during a study of T cells after yellow fever vaccination. General study results and limits: The study found a weaker secondary response that peaked faster, day 5 versus 15. Post-booster repertoires again held most primary-vaccination clones (about 95% CD4, just under 90% CD8).

This clonotype occurred a few times. Its target is not known. Germline lookup yields CDR1 MDHEN and CDR2 SYDVKM. V was clipped by 10 bases and J by 0 bases, with 12 bases between them. The CDR3 consists of 13 residues. The 5'RACE template-switching step produced TCR cDNA and added a universal primer site and UMIs. A single record per CDR3 protein comes from TCRdb applying MiXCR to the 5' RACE reads. The sample holds just under 600,000 distinct CDR3 sequences, roughly 14% seen once. This sequence originates from a man aged 25 to 45 who received the YFV17D yellow fever vaccine. The V and J genes are TRBV28 and TRBJ1-1; D gene uncertain. The sample in question was PBMCs, obtained on the day of the yellow fever booster vaccination. The DNA of the CDR3 is TGTGCCACCTGTAGGGAGGTGAACACTGAAGCTTTCTTT. Translation gives CATCREVNTEAFF. The variable domain in full, with the rest retrieved from reference TRBV28 and TRBJ1-1, is DVKVTQSSRYLVKRTGEKVFLECVQDMDHENMFWYRQDPGLGLRLIYFSYDVKMKEKGDIPEGYSVSREKKERFSLILESASTNQTSMYLCATCREVNTEAFFGQGTRLTVV.